The 30 T cell receptor beta chains in this list originate from one sample, sequenced in a study of T cells after yellow fever vaccination. TCRdb ran MiXCR on the 5' RACE reads and lists one entry per CDR3 protein. The data show more than 30,000 distinct CDR3 sequences, less than 8% seen once. This specimen was PBMCs, either bulk or a sorted T-cell subset (CD4+, CD8+, memory, or dextramer-sorted; not recorded which), taken on the day of the first yellow fever vaccination. These receptors all come from a man between 18 and 29 years old who received the YFV17D yellow fever vaccine.

The sample holds many counts of this clonotype. The chain uses TRBV10-3 and TRBJ1-2; TRBD1 might be the D (6 bases). CDR1 is ENHRY and CDR2 is SYGVKD in the germline V gene. Deletions cut 3 bases from V and 0 bases from J, with 14 bases between. This CDR3 region has 16 residues. CDR3 loop: CAISEGLAGANYGYTF. In nucleotides, the CDR3 is TGTGCCATCAGTGAAGGGTTGGCAGGGGCTAACTATGGCTACACCTTC.

CDR3 bases: TGTGCCAGCAGCTTTGGAGGGGATAGCTACACCTTC. This translates into CASSFGGDSYTF. The chain has TRBV7-9 and TRBJ1-2, with TRBD1 as a possible D gene (5 bases). The V end lost 3 bases, the J end lost 9 bases, and 11 bases lay between the germline ends. The CDR3 runs 12 residues. Germline V gene data show CDR1 as SEHNR and CDR2 as FQNEAQ (reference sequence).

This clonotype occurred a few times. The CDR3 region has the DNA TGCGCCAGCAGCCAAGATGACAGGGTGTCGCCTGAAGCTTTCTTT. Protein sequence: CASSQDDRVSPEAFF. The rearrangement joins TRBV4-3 to TRBJ1-1, with TRBD1 matching 7 bases. The CDR3 totals 15 residues. Trimming at V came to 0 bases and at J to 6 bases, leaving 7 bases not matched to a gene. From germline, CDR1 is LGHNA and CDR2 YSLEER.

The chain carries TRBV4-3 and TRBJ1-3; no clear D gene. V shed 4 bases and J shed 0 bases, with 10 bases lying between them. Germline V gene data show CDR1 as LGHNA and CDR2 as YSLEER. This CDR3 is 15 amino acids long. CDR3 nucleotides: TGCGCCAGCAGCCCCGGACCGGACTCTGGAAACACCATATATTTT. Translated, it gives CASSPGPDSGNTIYF.

The J gene is TRBJ1-1, the V gene TRBV1. TRBV1 corresponds to a pseudogene. The CDR3 runs to 17 residues. CDR3 nucleotides: TGCACCAGCAGCCAAGAGATCGTCGGGGAGGTCTTGTCTGAAGCTTTCTTT. Encoded protein: CTSSQEIVGEVLSEAFF.

This clonotype was recorded a few times. This chain connects TRBV5-1 to TRBJ2-3; 12 bases agree with TRBD2. Losses at the gene ends were 6 bases for V and 4 bases for J; bases not matched to a gene: 9. In germline, CDR1 is SGHRS, CDR2 YFSETQ. This CDR3 region has 16 residues. CDR3 nucleotide sequence: TGCGCCAGCAACTCCGGGACTAGCGGGTTCTCAGATACGCAGTATTTT. Translated: CASNSGTSGFSDTQYF.

This clonotype was counted a single time. Possible read error: a much larger clone is one base away. This chain uses TRBV29-1 with TRBJ1-4, with a weak D call TRBD1 (6 bases). Germline V gene data show CDR1 as SQVTM and CDR2 as ANQGSEA. This CDR3 is built from 15 residues. V was trimmed by 4 bases and J by 7 bases, leaving 19 bases between them. The DNA for the CDR3 is TGCAGCGTTGCGCTATTACTGGGGGCAAGTGAAAAACTGTTTTTT. As protein: CSVALLLGASEKLFF.

This chain links TRBV5-1 with TRBJ2-5; D ambiguous. CDR3 size: 14 residues. The V gene's germline CDR1 is SGHRS and CDR2 YFSETQ. Trimming took 0 bases from V and 5 from J, leaving 11 bases between them. DNA of the CDR3: TGCGCCAGCAGCTTGGAGGGAAATGAGGAGACCCAGTACTTC. This encodes CASSLEGNEETQYF.

This clonotype was seen repeatedly, ten times or more. J is TRBJ2-1 and V is TRBV2; D is possibly TRBD1 (6 bases). V lost 4 bases and J lost 6, with 16 bases in between. In germline, CDR1 is SNHLY, CDR2 FYNNEI. There are 15 residues in the CDR3. The CDR3 protein is CASSGGGPGINEQFF. The CDR3 nucleotides read TGTGCCAGCAGTGGAGGGGGACCGGGCATCAATGAGCAGTTCTTC.

This clonotype was counted many times. The chain employs TRBV5-5 and TRBJ1-5; the match to TRBD1 covers 8 bases. V shed 5 bases and J 3 bases; nucleotides not matched to a gene: 7. This CDR3 contains 15 residues. From germline, CDR1 is SGHKS and CDR2 YYEKEE (reference sequence). This CDR3 is CASSQTGANNQPQHF. The DNA for the CDR3 is TGTGCCAGCAGTCAGACAGGGGCCAACAATCAGCCCCAGCATTTT.

This clonotype was counted ten times or more. The chain recombines TRBV5-6 with TRBJ2-1; 9 nucleotides align to TRBD2. With V trimmed by 5 bases and J by 7 bases, 10 bases remained unmatched. The CDR3 totals 15 residues. Germline V gives CDR1 SGHDT, CDR2 YYEEEE. DNA of the CDR3: TGTGCCAGCAGGGGCCGCGGCGGGGGGGCGAATGAGCAGTTCTTC. Translated: CASRGRGGGANEQFF.

The gene calls are TRBV20-1 and TRBJ1-1; 9 bases match TRBD1. Losses at the gene ends were 1 base for V and 3 bases for J; bases not matched to a gene: 0. This CDR3 has 13 amino acids. Germline lookup yields CDR1 DFQATT and CDR2 SNEGSKA (reference sequence). CDR3 region: CSARGQGDTEAFF. CDR3 sequence (DNA): TGCAGTGCTAGAGGACAGGGGGACACTGAAGCTTTCTTT.

This clonotype was seen ten or more times. This chain joins TRBV4-1 and TRBJ2-5; maybe TRBD2 (6 bases). Germline CDR1 is MGHRA and CDR2 is YSYEKL. The ends were cut back, 2 bases at V and 4 bases at J, with 8 bases in the middle. The CDR3 covers 13 residues. In DNA, the CDR3 is TGCGCCAGCAGCCAATGGAGGGGAGAGACCCAGTACTTC. It translates to CASSQWRGETQYF.

The chain uses TRBV10-3 and TRBJ1-2; 8 bases agree with TRBD1. The germline V gene has CDR1 ENHRY and CDR2 SYGVKD. CDR3 length: 16 residues. The V segment lost 3 bases and the J segment 2 bases; nucleotides outside the gene matches: 8. CDR3 loop: CAISDIPGQANYGYTF. In DNA form, the CDR3 reads TGTGCCATCAGTGATATACCGGGACAGGCAAACTATGGCTACACCTTC.

In regard to this clonotype: This may come from a read error, since a much larger clone is one base off. The genes are TRBV29-1 and TRBJ2-1; D call uncertain. This CDR3 region has 18 residues. Trimming removed 4 bases from V and 5 bases from J, with 27 bases in between. Germline lookup yields CDR1 SQVTM and CDR2 ANQGSEA. CDR3 in DNA: TGCAGCGTTGCGGCCCTTGGCCCTTCTCGAACCCCGGACAATGAGCAGTTCTTC. This gives the protein CSVAALGPSRTPDNEQFF.

This clonotype was counted many times. This chain connects TRBV11-2 to TRBJ2-7; TRBD1 matches at 8 bases. V was clipped by 4 bases and J by 2 bases; unmatched bases: 10. The CDR3 sequence is 16 residues long. Germline values: CDR1 SGHAT, CDR2 FQNNGV. DNA of the CDR3: TGTGCCAGCAGCTCCTGGGGACAGGACCGGGCCTACGAGCAGTACTTC. This encodes CASSSWGQDRAYEQYF.

This clonotype has ten or more counts. The chain combines TRBV28 with TRBJ2-2; TRBD2 is a possible D gene (5 bases). Germline assignment: CDR1 MDHEN and CDR2 SYDVKM. This CDR3 comprises 15 residues. V was pared by 4 bases and J by 8 bases, with 17 bases between. This chain's CDR3 is CASSSRGYGIGELFF. The CDR3 DNA is TGTGCCAGCAGTTCTCGGGGTTATGGGATAGGGGAGCTGTTTTTT.

Notes on this clonotype: This clone may be a read error of a much larger clone one base away. The gene calls are TRBV30 and TRBJ1-1; D perhaps matches TRBD1 (6 bases). The V gene's germline CDR1 is GTSNPN and CDR2 SVGIG (reference sequence). The CDR3 has 13 residues. The DNA of the CDR3 is TGTGCCTGGAGATTTAGGAGGGACACTGAAGCTTTATTT. It translates to CAWRFRRDTEALF.

This clonotype was observed a few times. This chain connects TRBV6-1 to TRBJ2-1; D might be TRBD1 or TRBD2, each matching 5 bases. V lost 4 bases and J lost 3, with 16 bases in between. The germline V gene has CDR1 MNHNS and CDR2 SASEGT. The CDR3 totals 16 residues. CDR3 nucleotide sequence: TGTGCCAGCAGTGGTCTATCGGGGACCTTCTACAATGAGCAGTTCTTC. Its protein product is CASSGLSGTFYNEQFF.

This clonotype has ten or more counts. The rearrangement joins TRBV7-2 to TRBJ2-3; 9 bases are shared with TRBD2. V dropped 1 base and J dropped 8; count of bases not matched to a gene: 13. Germline CDR1 SGHTA, CDR2 FQGNSA. CDR3 size: 17 residues. The CDR3 nucleotides read TGTGCCAGCAGCTTAGGCGCTAGCGGGGACGGGCGGAGTACGCAGTATTTT. Residues: CASSLGASGDGRSTQYF.

This chain joins TRBV27 and TRBJ1-2, with D unclear. The CDR3 runs 15 residues. V lost 7 bases and J lost 4, with 19 bases in between. The germline V gene has CDR1 MNHEY and CDR2 SMNVEV (reference sequence). The CDR3 region is CASTNYTVPRYGYTF. The CDR3 coding sequence is TGTGCCAGCACGAATTACACCGTACCGCGCTATGGCTACACCTTC.

This clonotype was detected ten times or more. J is TRBJ1-1 and V is TRBV7-3; D is unresolved. Germline CDR1 SGHTA, CDR2 FQGTGA. Trimming took off 2 bases at V and 0 bases at J, with 4 bases between the two ends. This CDR3 has 13 residues. CDR3 region: CASSLSLNTEAFF. The CDR3 coding sequence is TGTGCCAGCAGCTTATCATTGAACACTGAAGCTTTCTTT.

In its sample, this clonotype was seen many times. The chain is built from TRBV7-2 and TRBJ1-1, with TRBD1 identical over 7 bases. V lost 6 bases to trimming and J lost 3 bases; unmatched junction nucleotides: 7. Looked up from germline, CDR1 is SGHTA and CDR2 is FQGNSA. The CDR3 runs 14 residues. CDR3 sequence reads: CASRVPGQYTEAFF. The CDR3 bases are TGTGCCAGCAGGGTTCCGGGACAGTACACTGAAGCTTTCTTT.

This clonotype was counted ten times or more. V gene TRBV6-1 combines with J gene TRBJ2-1, with TRBD2 identical over 11 bases. CDR3 length: 15 amino acids. Germline lookup yields CDR1 MNHNS and CDR2 SASEGT. The V segment lost 5 bases and the J segment 8 bases; nucleotides outside the gene matches: 8. CDR3 sequence reads: CASSKTSGVGYEQFF. The CDR3 DNA reads as TGTGCCAGCAGTAAGACTAGCGGGGTAGGTTATGAGCAGTTCTTC.

This clonotype was observed many times. CDR3 sequence (DNA): TGTGCCAGCAGTGAGTCGGGCGGTGAGCAGTTCTTC. This encodes CASSESGGEQFF. The J gene is TRBJ2-1, the V gene TRBV2; D gene unclear. Between the trimmed V and J ends, which lost 3 bases and 9 bases, there was a span of 9 bases. This CDR3 contains 12 residues. Germline V gene data show CDR1 as SNHLY and CDR2 as FYNNEI. The complete variable domain, with remaining parts taken from reference TRBV2 and TRBJ2-1, reads EPEVTQTPSHQVTQMGQEVILRCVPISNHLYFYWYRQILGQKVEFLVSFYNNEISEKSEIFDDQFSVERPDGSNFTLKIRSTKLEDSAMYFCASSESGGEQFFGPGTRLTVL.

The sample holds a few counts of this clonotype. The rearrangement uses TRBV30 and TRBJ1-2; the D is unclear. This CDR3 contains 13 residues. V lost 1 base to trimming and J lost 8 bases, with 14 bases between them. The germline CDR1 and CDR2 sequences are GTSNPN and SVGIG (reference sequence). The CDR3 here is CAWSGGPGGGYTF. The CDR3 DNA reads TGTGCCTGGAGTGGCGGGCCAGGAGGAGGCTACACCTTC.

This clonotype was counted a few times. The CDR3 region is CASCPGKEFNFFSYNEQFF. The CDR3 DNA is TGCGCCAGCTGCCCCGGGAAGGAGTTTAATTTTTTCTCCTACAATGAGCAGTTCTTC. The chain carries TRBV5-1 and TRBJ2-1; D possibly corresponds to TRBD2 (5 bases). Per the germline V gene, CDR1 is SGHRS and CDR2 is YFSETQ. This CDR3 contains 19 residues. V lost 7 bases, J lost 0 bases, and 26 bases lay in between.

This clonotype was observed at least ten times. This chain connects TRBV19 to TRBJ2-1; no definite D call. This CDR3 region has 14 residues. Trimming took off 4 bases at V and 0 bases at J, with 7 bases between the two ends. Germline CDR1 reads LNHDA; CDR2 reads SQIVND (reference sequence). The CDR3 protein is CASSNRASYNEQFF. CDR3 nucleotide sequence: TGTGCCAGTAGTAACCGGGCCTCCTACAATGAGCAGTTCTTC.

The rearrangement links TRBV21-1 to TRBJ1-1; the DNA was not compared with TRBD1, the D call given in the table. TRBV21-1 is flagged as a pseudogene. The CDR3 sequence is 12 residues long. The CDR3 loop reads CASTGVVTEAFF. The CDR3 region has the DNA TGTGCCAGCACCGGGGTAGTCACTGAAGCTTTCTTT.

This clonotype was recorded many times. The chain couples TRBV5-4 to TRBJ1-2; D possibly corresponds to TRBD1 (5 bases). Between the trimmed V and J ends, which lost 2 bases and 1 base, there was a span of 9 bases. CDR1 and CDR2 from the germline V gene are SGHNT and YYREEE (reference sequence). The CDR3 length is 14 residues. CDR3: CASSLGDLNYGYTF. CDR3 bases: TGTGCCAGCAGCTTAGGGGACCTTAACTATGGCTACACCTTC.